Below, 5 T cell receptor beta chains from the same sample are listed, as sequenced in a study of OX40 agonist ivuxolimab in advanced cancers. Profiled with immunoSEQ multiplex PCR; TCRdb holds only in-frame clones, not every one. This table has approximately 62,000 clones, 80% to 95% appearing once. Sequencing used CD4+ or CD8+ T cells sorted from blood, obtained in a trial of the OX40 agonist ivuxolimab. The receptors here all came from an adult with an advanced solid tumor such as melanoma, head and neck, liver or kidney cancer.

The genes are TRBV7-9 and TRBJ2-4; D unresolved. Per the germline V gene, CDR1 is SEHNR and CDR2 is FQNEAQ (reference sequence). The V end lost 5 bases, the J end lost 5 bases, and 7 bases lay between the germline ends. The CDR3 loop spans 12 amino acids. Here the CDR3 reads CASSRTQNIQYF. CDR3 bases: TGTGCCAGCAGCCGCACTCAAAACATTCAGTACTTC.

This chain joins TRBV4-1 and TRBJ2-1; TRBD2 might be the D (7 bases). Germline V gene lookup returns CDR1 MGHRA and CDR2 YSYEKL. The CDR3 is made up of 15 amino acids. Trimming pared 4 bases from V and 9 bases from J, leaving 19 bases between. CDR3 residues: CASSPGGGGGFEQFF. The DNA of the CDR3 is TGCGCCAGCAGCCCAGGCGGGGGCGGGGGATTTGAGCAGTTCTTC.

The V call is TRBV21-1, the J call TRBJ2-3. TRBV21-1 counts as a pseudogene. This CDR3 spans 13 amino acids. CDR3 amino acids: CASSKDSTDTQYF. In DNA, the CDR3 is TGTGCCAGCAGCAAAGACAGCACAGATACGCAGTATTTT.

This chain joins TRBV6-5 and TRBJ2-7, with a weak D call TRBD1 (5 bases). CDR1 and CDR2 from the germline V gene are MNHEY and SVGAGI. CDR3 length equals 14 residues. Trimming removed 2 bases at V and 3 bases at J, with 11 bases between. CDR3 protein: CASSYGLQGYEQYF. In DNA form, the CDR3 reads TGTGCCAGCAGTTACGGTTTGCAGGGCTACGAGCAGTACTTC.

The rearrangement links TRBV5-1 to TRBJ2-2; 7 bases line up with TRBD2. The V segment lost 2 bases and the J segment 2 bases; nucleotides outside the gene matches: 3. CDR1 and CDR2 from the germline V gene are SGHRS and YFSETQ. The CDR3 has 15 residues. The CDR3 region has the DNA TGCGCCAGCAGCTTACCGGGAGGAAACACCGGGGAGCTGTTTTTT. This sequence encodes CASSLPGGNTGELFF.